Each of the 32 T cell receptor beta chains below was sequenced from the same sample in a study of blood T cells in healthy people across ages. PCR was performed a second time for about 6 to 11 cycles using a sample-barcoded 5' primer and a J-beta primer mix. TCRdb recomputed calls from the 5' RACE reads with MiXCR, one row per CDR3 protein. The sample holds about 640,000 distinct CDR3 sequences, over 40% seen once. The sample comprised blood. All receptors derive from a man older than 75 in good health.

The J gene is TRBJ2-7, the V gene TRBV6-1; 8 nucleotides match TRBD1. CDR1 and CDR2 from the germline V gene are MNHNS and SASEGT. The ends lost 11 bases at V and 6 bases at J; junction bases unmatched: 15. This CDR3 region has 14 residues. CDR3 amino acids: CASSYGQGRGEQYF. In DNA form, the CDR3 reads TGTGCCTCCTCTTACGGACAGGGCAGAGGCGAGCAGTACTTC.

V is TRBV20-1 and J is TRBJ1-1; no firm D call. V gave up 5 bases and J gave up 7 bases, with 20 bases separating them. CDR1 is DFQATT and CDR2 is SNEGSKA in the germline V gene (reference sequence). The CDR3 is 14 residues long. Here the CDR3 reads CSARRDGGTYEAFF. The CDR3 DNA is TGCAGTGCTCGGAGAGACGGTGGCACTTATGAAGCTTTCTTT.

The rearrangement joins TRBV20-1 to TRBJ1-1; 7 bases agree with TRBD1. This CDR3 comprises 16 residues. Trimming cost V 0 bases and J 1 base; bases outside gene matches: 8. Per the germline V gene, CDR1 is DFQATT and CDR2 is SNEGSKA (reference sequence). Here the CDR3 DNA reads TGCAGTGCTAGAGAGGCAGAGACAGGGAGGAACACTGAAGCTTTCTTT. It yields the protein CSAREAETGRNTEAFF.

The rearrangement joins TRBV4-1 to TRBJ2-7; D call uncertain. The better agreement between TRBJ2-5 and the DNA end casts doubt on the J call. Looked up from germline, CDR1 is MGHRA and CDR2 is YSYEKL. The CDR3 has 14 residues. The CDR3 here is CASSRDPFKETQYF. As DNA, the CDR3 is TGCGCCAGCAGCCGAGATCCATTCAAAGAGACCCAGTACTTC.

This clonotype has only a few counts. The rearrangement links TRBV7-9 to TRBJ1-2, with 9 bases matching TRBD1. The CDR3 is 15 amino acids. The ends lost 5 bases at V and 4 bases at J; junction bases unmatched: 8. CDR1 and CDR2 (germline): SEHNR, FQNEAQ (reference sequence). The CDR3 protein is CASSPETGGVYGYTF. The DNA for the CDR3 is TGTGCCAGCAGCCCCGAGACAGGGGGGGTCTATGGCTACACCTTC.

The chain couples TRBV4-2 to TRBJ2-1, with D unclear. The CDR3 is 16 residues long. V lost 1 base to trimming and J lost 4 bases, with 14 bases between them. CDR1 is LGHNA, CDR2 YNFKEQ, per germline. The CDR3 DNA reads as TGTGCCAGCAGCCAAGGGGATATCAATAAGTACAATGAGCAGTTCTTC. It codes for CASSQGDINKYNEQFF.

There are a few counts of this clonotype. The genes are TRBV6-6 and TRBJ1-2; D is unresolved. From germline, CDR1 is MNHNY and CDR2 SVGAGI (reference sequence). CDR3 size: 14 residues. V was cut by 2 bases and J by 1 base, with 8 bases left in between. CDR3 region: CASSYEGGNYGYTF. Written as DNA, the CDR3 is TGTGCCAGCAGTTACGAAGGCGGTAACTATGGCTACACCTTC.

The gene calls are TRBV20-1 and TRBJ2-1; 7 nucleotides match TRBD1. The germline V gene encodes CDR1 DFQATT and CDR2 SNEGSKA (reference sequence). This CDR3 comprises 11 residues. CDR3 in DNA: TGCAGCTGGGACAGCTACAATGAGCAGTTCTTC. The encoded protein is CSWDSYNEQFF.

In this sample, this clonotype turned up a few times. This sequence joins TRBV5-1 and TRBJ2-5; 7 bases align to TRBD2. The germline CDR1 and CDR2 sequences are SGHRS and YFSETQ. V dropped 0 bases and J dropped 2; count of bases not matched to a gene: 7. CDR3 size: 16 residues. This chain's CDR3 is CASSLVGGSAQETQYF. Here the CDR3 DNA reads TGCGCCAGCAGCTTGGTCGGCGGGAGCGCTCAAGAGACCCAGTACTTC. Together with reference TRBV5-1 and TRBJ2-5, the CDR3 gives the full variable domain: KAGVTQTPRYLIKTRGQQVTLSCSPISGHRSVSWYQQTPGQGLQFLFEYFSETQRNKGNFPGRFSGRQFSNSRSEMNVSTLELGDSALYLCASSLVGGSAQETQYFGPGTRLLVL.

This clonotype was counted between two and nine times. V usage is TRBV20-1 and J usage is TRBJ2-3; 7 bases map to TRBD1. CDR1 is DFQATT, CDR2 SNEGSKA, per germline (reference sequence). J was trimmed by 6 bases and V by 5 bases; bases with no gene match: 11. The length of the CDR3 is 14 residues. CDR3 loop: CSARRPGQMDTQYF. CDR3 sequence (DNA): TGCAGTGCTCGCCGACCGGGACAGATGGATACGCAGTATTTT.

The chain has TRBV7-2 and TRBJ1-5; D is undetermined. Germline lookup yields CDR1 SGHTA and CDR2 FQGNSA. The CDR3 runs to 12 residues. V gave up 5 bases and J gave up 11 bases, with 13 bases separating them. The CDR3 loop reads CASSAGAGTQHF. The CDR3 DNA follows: TGTGCCAGCAGCGCAGGCGCGGGGACCCAGCATTTT.

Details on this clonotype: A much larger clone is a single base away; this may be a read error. The CDR3 loop is CAASGRVGTDTQYF. As DNA, the CDR3 is TGTGCCGCCAGTGGCCGGGTTGGCACAGATACGCAGTATTTT. The J gene is TRBJ2-3, the V gene TRBV24-1; D uncertain. The germline CDR1 and CDR2 sequences are KGHDR and SFDVKD. The CDR3 contains 14 residues.

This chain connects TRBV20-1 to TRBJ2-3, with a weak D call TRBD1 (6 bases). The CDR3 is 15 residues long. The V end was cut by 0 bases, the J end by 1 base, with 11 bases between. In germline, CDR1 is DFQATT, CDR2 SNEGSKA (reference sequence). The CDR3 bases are TGCAGTGCTAGAGATCGACGGACAGGCACAGATACGCAGTATTTT. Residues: CSARDRRTGTDTQYF.

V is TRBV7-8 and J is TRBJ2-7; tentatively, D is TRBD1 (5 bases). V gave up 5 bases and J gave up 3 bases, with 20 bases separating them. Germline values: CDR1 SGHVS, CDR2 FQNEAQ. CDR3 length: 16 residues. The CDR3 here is CASSPRTTSGYYEQYF. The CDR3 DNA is TGTGCCAGCAGCCCCAGGACAACCTCCGGCTACTACGAGCAGTACTTC.

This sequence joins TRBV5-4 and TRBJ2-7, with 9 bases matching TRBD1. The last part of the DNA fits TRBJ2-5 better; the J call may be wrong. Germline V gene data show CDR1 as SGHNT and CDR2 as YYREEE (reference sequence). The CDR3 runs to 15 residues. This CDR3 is CASSARRQGVETQYF. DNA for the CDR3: TGTGCCAGCAGCGCCCGGCGACAGGGGGTCGAGACCCAGTACTTC.

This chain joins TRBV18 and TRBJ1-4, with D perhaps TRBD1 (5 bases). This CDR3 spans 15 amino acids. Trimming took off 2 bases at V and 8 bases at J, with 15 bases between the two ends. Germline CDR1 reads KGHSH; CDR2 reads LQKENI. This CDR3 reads CASSPGHSEREKLFF. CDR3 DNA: TGTGCCAGCTCACCAGGACACTCTGAGAGGGAAAAACTGTTTTTT. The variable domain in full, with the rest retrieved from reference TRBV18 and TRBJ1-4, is NAGVMQNPRHLVRRRGQEARLRCSPMKGHSHVYWYRQLPEEGLKFMVYLQKENIIDESGMPKERFSAEFPKEGPSILRIQQVVRGDSAAYFCASSPGHSEREKLFFGSGTQLSVL.

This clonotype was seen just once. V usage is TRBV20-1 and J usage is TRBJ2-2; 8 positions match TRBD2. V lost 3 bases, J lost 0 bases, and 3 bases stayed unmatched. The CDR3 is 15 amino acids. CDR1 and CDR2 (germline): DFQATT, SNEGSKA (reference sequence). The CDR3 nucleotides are TGCAGTGCTAGCGGCGGGAGGACGAACACCGGGGAGCTGTTTTTT. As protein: CSASGGRTNTGELFF.

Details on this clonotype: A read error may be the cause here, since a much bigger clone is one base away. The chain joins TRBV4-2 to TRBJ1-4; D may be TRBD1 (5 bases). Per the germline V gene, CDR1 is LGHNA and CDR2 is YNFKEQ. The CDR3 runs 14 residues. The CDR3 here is CASIQEGWSEKLFF. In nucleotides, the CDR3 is TGTGCCAGCATCCAAGAGGGGTGGAGTGAAAAACTGTTTTTT.

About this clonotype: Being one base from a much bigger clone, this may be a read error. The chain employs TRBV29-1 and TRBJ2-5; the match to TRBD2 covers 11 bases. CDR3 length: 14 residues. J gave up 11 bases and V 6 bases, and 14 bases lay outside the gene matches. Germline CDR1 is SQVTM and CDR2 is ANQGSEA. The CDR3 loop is CSVGAGTSGHGQYF. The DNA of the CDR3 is TGCAGCGTGGGCGCAGGGACTAGCGGACACGGGCAGTACTTC.

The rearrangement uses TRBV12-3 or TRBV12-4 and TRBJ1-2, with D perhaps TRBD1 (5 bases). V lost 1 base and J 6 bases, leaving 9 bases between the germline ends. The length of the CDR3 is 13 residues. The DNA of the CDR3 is TGTGCCAGCAGTTTAGGGTCAGGGAATGGCTACACCTTC. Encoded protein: CASSLGSGNGYTF.

The CDR3 coding sequence is TGCAGTGCTAGAGATGGCGGGGGATCCCACAATGAGCAGTTCTTC. Translated: CSARDGGGSHNEQFF. The V call is TRBV20-1, the J call TRBJ2-1, with 7 nucleotides matching TRBD2. Germline V CDR1 and CDR2: DFQATT, SNEGSKA (reference sequence). V gave up 0 bases and J gave up 5 bases; unmatched junction bases: 7. This CDR3 region has 15 residues.

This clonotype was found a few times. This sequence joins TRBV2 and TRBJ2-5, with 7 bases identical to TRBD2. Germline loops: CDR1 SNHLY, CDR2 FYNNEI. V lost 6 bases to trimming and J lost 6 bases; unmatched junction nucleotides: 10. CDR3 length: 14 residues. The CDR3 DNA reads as TGTGCCAGCAGGGAAACCGGGACTATTAAGACCCAGTACTTC. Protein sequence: CASRETGTIKTQYF.

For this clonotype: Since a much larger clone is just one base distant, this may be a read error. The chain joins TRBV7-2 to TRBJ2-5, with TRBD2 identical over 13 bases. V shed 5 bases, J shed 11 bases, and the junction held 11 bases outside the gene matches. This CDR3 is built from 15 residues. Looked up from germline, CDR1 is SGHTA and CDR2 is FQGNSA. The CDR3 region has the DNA TGTGCCAGCAGCCGCGGGACTAGCGGGACAAATGAGCAGTACTTC. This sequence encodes CASSRGTSGTNEQYF.

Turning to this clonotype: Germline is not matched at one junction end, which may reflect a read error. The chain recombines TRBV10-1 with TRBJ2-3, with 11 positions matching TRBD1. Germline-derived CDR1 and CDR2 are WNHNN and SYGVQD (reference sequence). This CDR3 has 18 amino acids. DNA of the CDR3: TGCGCCGGCAGTGGAGGGACAGGGGGACCCGATATCACAGATACGCAGTATTTT. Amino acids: CAGSGGTGGPDITDTQYF.

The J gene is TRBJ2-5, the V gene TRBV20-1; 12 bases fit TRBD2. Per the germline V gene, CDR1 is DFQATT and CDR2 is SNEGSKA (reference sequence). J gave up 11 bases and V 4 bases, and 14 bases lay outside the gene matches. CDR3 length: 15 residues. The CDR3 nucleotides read TGCAGTGCTACCGGACTAGCGGGATTGGGCAATGAGCAGTACTTC. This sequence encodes CSATGLAGLGNEQYF.

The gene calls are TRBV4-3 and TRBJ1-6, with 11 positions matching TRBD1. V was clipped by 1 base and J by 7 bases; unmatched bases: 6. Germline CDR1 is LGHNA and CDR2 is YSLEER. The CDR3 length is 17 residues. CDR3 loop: CASSQGGQGARNSPLHF. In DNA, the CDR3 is TGCGCCAGCAGCCAAGGAGGACAGGGGGCAAGGAATTCACCCCTCCACTTT.

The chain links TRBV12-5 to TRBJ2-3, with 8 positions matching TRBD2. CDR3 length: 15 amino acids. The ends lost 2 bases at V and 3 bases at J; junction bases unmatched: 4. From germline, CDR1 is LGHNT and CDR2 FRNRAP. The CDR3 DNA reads TGTGCTAGTGGTTTGACCAGCGGGAGAACAGATACGCAGTATTTT. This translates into CASGLTSGRTDTQYF.

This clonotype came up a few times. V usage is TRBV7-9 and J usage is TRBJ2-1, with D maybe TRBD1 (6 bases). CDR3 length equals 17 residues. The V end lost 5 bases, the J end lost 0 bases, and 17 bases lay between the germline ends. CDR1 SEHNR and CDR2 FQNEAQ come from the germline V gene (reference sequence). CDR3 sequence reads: CASSVAGALSSYNEQFF. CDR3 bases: TGTGCCAGCAGCGTGGCAGGGGCCCTGAGCTCCTACAATGAGCAGTTCTTC. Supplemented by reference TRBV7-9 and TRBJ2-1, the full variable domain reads DTGVSQNPRHKITKRGQNVTFRCDPISEHNRLYWYRQTLGQGPEFLTYFQNEAQLEKSRLLSDRFSAERPKGSFSTLEIQRTEQGDSAMYLCASSVAGALSSYNEQFFGPGTRLTVL.

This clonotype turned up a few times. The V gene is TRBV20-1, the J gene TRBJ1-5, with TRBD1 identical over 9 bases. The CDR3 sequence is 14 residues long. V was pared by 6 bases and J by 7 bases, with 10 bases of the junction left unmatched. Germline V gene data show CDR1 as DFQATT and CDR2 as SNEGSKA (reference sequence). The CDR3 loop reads CSAETGGLGQPQHF. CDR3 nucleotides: TGCAGTGCAGAAACAGGGGGCTTGGGACAGCCCCAGCATTTT.

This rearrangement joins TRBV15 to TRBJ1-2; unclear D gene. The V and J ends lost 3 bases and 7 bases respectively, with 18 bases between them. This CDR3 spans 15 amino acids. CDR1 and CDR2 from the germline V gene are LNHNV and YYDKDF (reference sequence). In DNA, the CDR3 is TGTGCCACCAGCAGGCAGAGAGTTATGAGCGGTGGCTACACCTTC. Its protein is CATSRQRVMSGGYTF.

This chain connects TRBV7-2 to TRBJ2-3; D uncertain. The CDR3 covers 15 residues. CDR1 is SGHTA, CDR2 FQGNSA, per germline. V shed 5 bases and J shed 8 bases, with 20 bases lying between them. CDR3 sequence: CASSEGGIKRATQYF. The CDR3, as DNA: TGTGCCAGCAGCGAAGGTGGGATAAAAAGGGCTACGCAGTATTTT. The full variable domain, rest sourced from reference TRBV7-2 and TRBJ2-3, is GAGVSQSPSNKVTEKGKDVELRCDPISGHTALYWYRQSLGQGLEFLIYFQGNSAPDKSGLPSDRFSAERTGGSVSTLTIQRTQQEDSAVYLCASSEGGIKRATQYFGPGTRLTVL.

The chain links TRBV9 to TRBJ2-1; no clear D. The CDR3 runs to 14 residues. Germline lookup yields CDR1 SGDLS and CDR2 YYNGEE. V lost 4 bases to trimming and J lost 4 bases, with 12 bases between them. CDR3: CASSPDGLYNEQFF. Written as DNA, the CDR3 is TGTGCCAGCAGCCCCGATGGGTTATACAATGAGCAGTTCTTC.